The 7 T cell receptor beta chains presented below share a single source sample, sequenced in a study of blood T cell repertoires in COVID-19. The method was immunoSEQ multiplex PCR; TCRdb's version includes in-frame clones alone and lacks a portion of them. The repertoire holds 60,000 to 70,000 clones, with 76% as singletons. The specimen was peripheral blood. The receptors were gathered from a woman aged 80 or over with acute or convalescent COVID-19.

The V call is TRBV28, the J call TRBJ1-4; D gene ambiguous. This CDR3 comprises 15 residues. Germline V gene lookup returns CDR1 MDHEN and CDR2 SYDVKM. The V and J ends lost 4 bases and 0 bases respectively, with 9 bases between them. The DNA of the CDR3 is TGTGCCAGCAGTTCCCACAGAGCAACTAATGAAAAACTGTTTTTT. It codes for CASSSHRATNEKLFF. The full variable domain, its missing parts supplied by reference TRBV28 and TRBJ1-4, is DVKVTQSSRYLVKRTGEKVFLECVQDMDHENMFWYRQDPGLGLRLIYFSYDVKMKEKGDIPEGYSVSREKKERFSLILESASTNQTSMYLCASSSHRATNEKLFFGSGTQLSVL.

V is TRBV6-5 and J is TRBJ1-5, with TRBD1 matching 9 bases. The trim removed 6 bases at V and 3 bases at J, leaving 6 bases unmatched. The germline gives CDR1 MNHEY, CDR2 SVGAGI. CDR3 length: 15 residues. CDR3 in DNA: TGTGCCAGCAGCCGGGGACAGGGTTACAATCAGCCCCAGCATTTT. Encoded protein: CASSRGQGYNQPQHF.

As DNA, the CDR3 is TGTGCCAGCAGCTTAGTGAGCGGGGGGGAGCAGTTCTTC. It is translated as CASSLVSGGEQFF. The rearrangement links TRBV11-2 to TRBJ2-1; TRBD2 matches at 9 bases. With 1 base clipped from V and 10 bases from J, the junction kept 2 bases outside the gene matches. The length of the CDR3 is 13 residues. Per germline, CDR1 SGHAT and CDR2 FQNNGV.

This chain links TRBV18 with TRBJ2-7; D call uncertain. The CDR3 has 12 amino acids. The germline V and J ends were trimmed by 5 bases and 4 bases, with 9 bases remaining between them. In germline, CDR1 is KGHSH, CDR2 LQKENI. CDR3 in DNA: TGTGCCAGCTCAGGAGATACTTACGAGCAGTACTTC. Translating gives CASSGDTYEQYF.

J is TRBJ1-5 and V is TRBV2; 10 bases map to TRBD1. The CDR3 spans 15 residues. With 5 bases clipped from V and 8 bases from J, the junction kept 9 bases outside the gene matches. The V gene's germline CDR1 is SNHLY and CDR2 FYNNEI. CDR3 residues: CASSPGQGSREPQHF. DNA for the CDR3: TGTGCCAGCAGTCCGGGACAGGGGAGCCGAGAGCCCCAGCATTTT. The full variable domain, completed using reference TRBV2 and TRBJ1-5, is EPEVTQTPSHQVTQMGQEVILRCVPISNHLYFYWYRQILGQKVEFLVSFYNNEISEKSEIFDDQFSVERPDGSNFTLKIRSTKLEDSAMYFCASSPGQGSREPQHFGDGTRLSIL.

The V gene is TRBV6-5, the J gene TRBJ2-2; unclear D gene. Germline V CDR1 and CDR2: MNHEY, SVGAGI. The V and J ends lost 2 bases and 4 bases respectively, with 5 bases between them. The CDR3 covers 13 residues. The CDR3 protein is CASSYGLTGELFF. CDR3 coding DNA: TGTGCCAGCAGTTACGGGCTCACCGGGGAGCTGTTTTTT.

This clone was counted between two and nine times. The gene calls are TRBV28 and TRBJ2-7; the match to TRBD1 covers 9 bases. This CDR3 is built from 15 residues. V lost 5 bases, J lost 6 bases, and 11 bases stayed unmatched. The germline gives CDR1 MDHEN, CDR2 SYDVKM. The CDR3 nucleotides read TGTGCCAGCAGTCCTGGGGGGACAGGGATGGGCGAGCAGTACTTC. It is translated as CASSPGGTGMGEQYF.